Detailed here is one TCR beta chain. This clone was seen once. Its antigen is unknown. Per-nucleotide qualities are absent, and no much larger clonotype sits a single base away. The CDR3, cysteine through phenylalanine, is 16 amino acids long. This entry keeps only the CDR3 DNA: 48 bases, framed from base 1. As encoded in the germline V gene (reference sequence), CDR1 is MNHEY while CDR2 is SMNVEV. The junction shows trimming of 6 bases on V and 0 bases on J, plus 15 bases between the germline ends. The data originate from a study of blood T cell repertoires in COVID-19 (dated by TCRdb to 2020 to 2022). For the wider study: Samples from collaborators originated in the United States, Italy and Spain and spanned both the acute and convalescent phases of COVID-19. The prospective study material was composed of cDNA or gDNA derived from T cells, B-cell-depleted T cells, or PBMCs. Subjects who had been exposed to COVID-19, were actively infected with it, or had recovered from it provided the deeply sampled blood TCRbeta repertoires that made up the dataset. The repertoires were released in a freely available public database intended as a resource for research on the immune response to SARS-CoV-2. The samples were drawn from two sources: the first 160 participants of the ongoing ImmuneRACE study, and about 1,300 subjects contributed by 6 global collaborators. Sample metadata almost always included a de-identified subject ID, COVID-19 status, age in years and sex. HLA class I and class II types, where available, came from metadata supplied by the sample provider rather than from assay-based typing.

TCRbeta CDR3 regions were amplified from genomic DNA using the immunoSEQ Assay, a bias-controlled multiplex PCR. Processing in the source paper ran as follows. The number of nucleated cells in each sample was estimated by amplification of reference gene primers within the assay. To quantify the absolute abundance of each unique TCRbeta CDR3 rearrangement, sequence reads were collapsed and filtered. For each sample, productive Simpson clonality was calculated by taking the square root of Simpson's diversity index across productive rearrangements. TCRdb took over this immuneACCESS table, retaining in-frame rearrangements with V and J assigned. Such tables are incomplete; in checked studies, under half of the missing clones stem from an unresolved V gene, and the remainder is unexplained. V, J and clone size derive from that table, while D and trimming were established from the DNA sequence. This sample has 360,000 or so clones in its table, and 89% of those were observed once. The leading ten clones occupy just under 4% of the sample.

One collaborating source in Seattle enrolled patients during active infection and followed them longitudinally through the course of disease. Whole blood was collected in K2EDTA tubes by collaborating institutions according to the institutions' own protocols. Collaborator samples were shipped for TCRbeta analysis as frozen whole blood, isolated PBMCs, or DNA extracted from either sample type. Overall study outcomes, separate from this receptor: The quantity of clinical and demographic metadata differed by source and by participant and was supplied without curation.

This TCR derives from a woman between 55 and 75 years old with COVID-19, enrolled during active disease. The rearrangement combines TRBV27 with TRBJ2-1; no D segment can be confidently identified. The sequencing input was peripheral blood. The CDR3 is CASRYSSSSSYNEQFF. The bases are TGTGCCAGCAGATACAGCAGCTCAAGCTCCTACAATGAGCAGTTCTTC.